This T cell receptor beta chain was captured by sequencing in a study of response to subunit inactivated influenza vaccine. Trimming removed 0 bases from V and 4 bases from J, with 8 bases in between. In germline, CDR1 is SGHAT, CDR2 FQNNGV. The length of the CDR3 is 14 residues. Study-wide results and limits: Each seasonal flu vaccination may recruit only limited new T cells, authors suggested.

Via MiXCR, TCRdb re-called the RT-PCR reads, giving one row per CDR3 protein. This sample has 150,000 to 200,000 distinct CDR3 sequences, with around 8.8% found just once. The table lists this clonotype with a few counts. Its antigen remains unknown. Here the sequenced sample was non-naive T cells sorted from PBMCs, taken on the day of vaccination. The origin of this receptor is a man between 45 and 60 years old who received an inactivated influenza vaccine. The chain is built from TRBV11-2 and TRBJ2-3; unclear D gene. The CDR3 spells CASSLDRSPDTQYF. The CDR3, as DNA: TGTGCCAGCAGCTTAGATCGATCCCCAGATACGCAGTATTTT.